What follows are 13 T cell receptor beta chains derived from one specimen sequenced in a study of CDR3 diversity in severe acne. TCRdb re-analysed the PCR reads in MiXCR, keeping a single row per CDR3 protein. The sample shows some 85,000 distinct CDR3 sequences, under 55% of them seen only once. Sequenced: blood. The source of these receptors is a male donor with severe acne vulgaris.

The chain couples TRBV20-1 to TRBJ2-1; TRBD2 aligns across 16 bases. This CDR3 is built from 15 residues. After removal of 5 bases from V and 8 bases from J, the junction contained 6 bases not matched to a gene. Germline CDR1 DFQATT, CDR2 SNEGSKA (reference sequence). The CDR3 bases are TGCAGTGCTGGGACTAGCGGGAGGGAGGTAGATGAGCAGTTCTTC. Protein: CSAGTSGREVDEQFF.

This clonotype appeared many times. The rearrangement links TRBV5-4 to TRBJ1-2, with TRBD1 as a possible D gene (5 bases). From germline, CDR1 is SGHNT and CDR2 YYREEE (reference sequence). This CDR3 is built from 14 residues. The ends were cut back, 2 bases at V and 8 bases at J, with 16 bases in the middle. This CDR3 reads CASSFQEGLWGYTF. CDR3 coding DNA: TGTGCCAGCAGCTTCCAGGAGGGACTTTGGGGCTACACCTTC.

The chain has TRBV6-2 or TRBV6-3 and TRBJ2-3, with D uncertain. The CDR3 has 14 residues. The V gene lost 3 bases and the J gene lost 0 bases, with 7 bases spanning the gap. Germline CDR1 reads MNHEY; CDR2 reads SVGEGT. CDR3 sequence: CASSYRASTDTQYF. The DNA for the CDR3 is TGTGCCAGCAGTTATAGAGCTAGCACAGATACGCAGTATTTT.

Of note for this clonotype: A much larger clone lies one base from this, so it may be a read error. V is TRBV19 and J is TRBJ1-1; no firm D call. This CDR3 is built from 13 residues. The germline CDR1 and CDR2 sequences are LNHDA and SQIVND (reference sequence). V was trimmed by 3 bases and J by 0 bases, leaving 5 bases between them. CDR3 loop: CASSIGMNTEAFF. The CDR3 DNA follows: TGTGCCAGTAGTATCGGGATGAACACTGAAGCTTTCTTT.

DNA of the CDR3: TGTGCCAGCAGTTACGGCCGATCGGCTTTCTTT. It is translated as CASSYGRSAFF. V gene TRBV28 combines with J gene TRBJ1-1; D unclear. There are 11 residues in the CDR3. Germline V CDR1 and CDR2: MDHEN, SYDVKM. The V gene lost 4 bases and the J gene lost 11 bases, with 11 bases spanning the gap.

This clonotype has just one count. The gene calls are TRBV7-3 and TRBJ2-6, with D possibly being TRBD2 (6 bases). CDR1 and CDR2 from the germline V gene are SGHTA and FQGTGA. Trimming took 10 bases from V and 2 from J, leaving 12 bases between them. This CDR3 spans 14 amino acids. CDR3 residues: CATSREAGANVLTF. The CDR3 DNA reads as TGTGCCACCTCCAGGGAGGCTGGGGCCAACGTCCTGACTTTC.

The J gene is TRBJ2-1, the V gene TRBV20-1; 13 bases are shared with TRBD2. The length of the CDR3 is 16 residues. Germline CDR1 DFQATT, CDR2 SNEGSKA (reference sequence). The trim removed 1 base at V and 8 bases at J, leaving 8 bases unmatched. The CDR3 DNA follows: TGCAGTGCTAGAGGTGAAACTAGCGGGAGGGACGATGAGCAGTTCTTC. This gives the protein CSARGETSGRDDEQFF.

V and J are TRBV7-8 and TRBJ1-4, with 8 bases lining up with TRBD1. Germline values: CDR1 SGHVS, CDR2 FQNEAQ. This CDR3 spans 16 amino acids. V shed 3 bases and J 2 bases; nucleotides not matched to a gene: 5. The CDR3 DNA reads TGTGCCAGCAGCTTCCCAGGGGGCGCGACTAATGAAAAACTGTTTTTT. It specifies CASSFPGGATNEKLFF.

In this sample, this clonotype turned up many times. The chain employs TRBV20-1 and TRBJ1-1; 8 bases are shared with TRBD1. In germline, CDR1 is DFQATT, CDR2 SNEGSKA (reference sequence). The V gene end was trimmed by 3 bases and the J gene end by 5 bases; junction bases not matched to a gene: 2. The CDR3 totals 12 residues. The CDR3 DNA is TGCAGTGCTAGGGACAGGGAGACTGAAGCTTTCTTT. Amino acid sequence: CSARDRETEAFF.

This clonotype was picked up a small number of times. CDR3 amino acids: CASSYNGGADTQYF. CDR3 coding DNA: TGTGCCAGCAGTTACAATGGTGGGGCAGATACGCAGTATTTT. V usage is TRBV6-5 and J usage is TRBJ2-3; no clear D. The V gene lost 2 bases and the J gene lost 4 bases, with 10 bases spanning the gap. The germline gives CDR1 MNHEY, CDR2 SVGAGI. This CDR3 has 14 residues.

The CDR3 nucleotides are TGCAGTGCCGTTAGCTTCAATGAGCAGTTCTTC. Amino acid sequence: CSAVSFNEQFF. The rearrangement joins TRBV20-1 to TRBJ2-1; D is undetermined. Trimming pared 6 bases from V and 6 bases from J, leaving 9 bases between. The CDR3 is made up of 11 amino acids. From germline, CDR1 is DFQATT and CDR2 SNEGSKA (reference sequence).

The rearrangement joins TRBV25-1 to TRBJ1-1; TRBD1 might be the D (6 bases). The CDR3 loop spans 14 amino acids. Germline values: CDR1 MGHDK, CDR2 SYGVNS. Trimming removed 5 bases from V and 4 bases from J, with 14 bases in between. The CDR3 is CASSLQGGGTEAFF. The CDR3 DNA sequence: TGTGCCAGCAGTTTGCAGGGAGGGGGCACTGAAGCTTTCTTT.

This clonotype came up once. Sequence at one end of the junction differs from germline and may be a read error. V usage is TRBV27 and J usage is TRBJ2-5; TRBD2 aligns across 7 bases. Germline values: CDR1 MNHEY, CDR2 SMNVEV (reference sequence). The CDR3 contains 13 residues. CDR3 DNA sequence: TGTGCCGGCAGTGGAGCCCAGCGGGGGACCCAGTACTTC. Residues: CAGSGAQRGTQYF.